This T cell receptor beta chain was found in a study of regulatory T cells in long-lasting Graves disease. The study's findings and limits: Graves' patients with persistent disease showed TCR diversity lower than patients newly diagnosed.

Sequencing libraries for TCR beta were prepared with iRepertoire HTBI primers and Arm-PCR of CDR3 regions. TCRdb itself ran the multiplex PCR reads through MiXCR, one entry per CDR3 protein. The sample shows more than 650,000 distinct CDR3 sequences, around 30% of them seen only once. Time point indicated: persistent/refractory GD, antithyroid drugs over 5 years with positive TRAb. TCR sequences were obtained from RNA taken from PBMCs. This clonotype has at least ten counts. What it binds is not known. Sequences were derived from peripheral blood mononuclear cells (PBMCs), sampled when the disease was refractory, from a patient treated with antithyroid drugs. The clonotype originates from a female donor with Graves disease.

The CDR3 DNA reads TGTGCCAGCAGTGAATTCGGGACCCAGTACTTC. It translates to CASSEFGTQYF. The rearrangement joins TRBV2 to TRBJ2-5; D remains unclear. The length of the CDR3 is 11 residues. CDR1 is SNHLY and CDR2 is FYNNEI in the germline V gene. With 2 bases removed from V and 7 bases from J, the gap between germline ends came to 5 bases.